The T cell receptor beta chain under discussion was sequenced for a study of blood T cell repertoires in COVID-19. As for the study in general: Material from acute and convalescent COVID-19 was sourced from the United States, Italy and Spain.

Original methodology: Estimation of nucleated cell counts was performed using reference gene primer amplification. Some clones are missing from TCRdb's copy, which holds only in-frame ones; the method was immunoSEQ multiplex PCR. V and J calls and clone size are copied from that table; D and trimming were computed from the DNA. Of roughly 70,000 clones listed, around three quarters are singletons. CDR1 is MNHEY and CDR2 is SVGEGT in the germline V gene. This CDR3 has 13 residues. V was shortened by 5 bases and J by 1 base, with 9 bases between the two germline ends. This TCR derives from a human donor in a cohort sampled during active COVID-19. Sequenced sample: peripheral blood. The rearrangement uses TRBV6-2 or TRBV6-3 and TRBJ2-7; D gene ambiguous. The CDR3 spells CASSSLLSYEQYF. CDR3 nucleotides: TGTGCCAGCAGTAGTCTCCTATCCTACGAGCAGTACTTC.